The source of this T cell receptor beta chain is a study of blood T cell repertoires in COVID-19. About the research overall: The analysed material was cDNA or gDNA that came from T cells, B-cell-depleted T cells, or PBMCs.

The germline gives CDR1 MNHEY, CDR2 SVGAGI. CDR3 length: 15 amino acids. V was clipped by 8 bases and J by 7 bases; unmatched bases: 7. The method was immunoSEQ multiplex PCR; TCRdb's version includes in-frame clones alone and lacks a portion of them. Of some 140,000 clones listed, 65% to 90% were seen once; the top ten hold 12%. The sample holds one count of this clone. Sequencing was performed on peripheral blood. This TCR derives from a woman in her sixties or seventies with COVID-19, enrolled during active disease. The V gene is TRBV6-5, the J gene TRBJ1-6; 11 bases line up with TRBD1. As DNA, the CDR3 is TGTGCCAGCGGGAGGTGGGACAGGGGGAATTCACCCCTCCACTTT. Translating gives CASGRWDRGNSPLHF.